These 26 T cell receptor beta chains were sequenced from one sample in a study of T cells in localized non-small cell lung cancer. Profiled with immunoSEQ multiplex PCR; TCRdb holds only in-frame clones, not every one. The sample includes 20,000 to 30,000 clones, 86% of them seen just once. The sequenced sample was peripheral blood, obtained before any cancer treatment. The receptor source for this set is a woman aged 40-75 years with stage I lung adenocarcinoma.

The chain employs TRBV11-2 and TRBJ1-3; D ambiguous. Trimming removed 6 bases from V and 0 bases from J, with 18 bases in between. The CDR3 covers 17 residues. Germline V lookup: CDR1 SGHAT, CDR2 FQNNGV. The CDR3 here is CASSPTFRVPSGNTIYF. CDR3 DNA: TGTGCCAGCAGTCCCACGTTCAGAGTGCCCTCTGGAAACACCATATATTTT.

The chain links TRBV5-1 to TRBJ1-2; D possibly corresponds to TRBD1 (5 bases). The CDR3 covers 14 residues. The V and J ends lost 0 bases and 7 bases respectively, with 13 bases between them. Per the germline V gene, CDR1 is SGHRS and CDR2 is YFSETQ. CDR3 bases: TGCGCCAGCAGCTTGGGAGGGGCGGGCCGTGGCTACACCTTC. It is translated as CASSLGGAGRGYTF.

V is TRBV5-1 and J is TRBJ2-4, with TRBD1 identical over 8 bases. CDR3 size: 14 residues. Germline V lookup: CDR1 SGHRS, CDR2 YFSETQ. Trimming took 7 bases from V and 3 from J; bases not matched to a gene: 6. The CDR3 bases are TGCGCCAGCTCGCCGACAGGGGACAAAAACATTCAGTACTTC. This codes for CASSPTGDKNIQYF.

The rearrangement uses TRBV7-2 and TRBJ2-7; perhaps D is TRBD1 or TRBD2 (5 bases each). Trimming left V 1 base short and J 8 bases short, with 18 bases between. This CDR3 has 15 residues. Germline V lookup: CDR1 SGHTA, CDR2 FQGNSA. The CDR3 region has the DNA TGTGCCAGCAGCTTAGAGCTGGTCGTGGGGGATCAGCAGTACTTC. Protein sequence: CASSLELVVGDQQYF. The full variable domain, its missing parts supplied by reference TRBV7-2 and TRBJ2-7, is GAGVSQSPSNKVTEKGKDVELRCDPISGHTALYWYRQSLGQGLEFLIYFQGNSAPDKSGLPSDRFSAERTGGSVSTLTIQRTQQEDSAVYLCASSLELVVGDQQYFGPGTRLTVT.

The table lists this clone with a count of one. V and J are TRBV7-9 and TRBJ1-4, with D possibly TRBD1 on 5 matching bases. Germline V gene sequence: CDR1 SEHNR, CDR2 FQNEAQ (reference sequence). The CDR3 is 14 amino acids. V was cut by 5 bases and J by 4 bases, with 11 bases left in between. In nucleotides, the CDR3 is TGTGCCAGCAGCCCGTGGGGGGGTAATGAAAAACTGTTTTTT. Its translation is CASSPWGGNEKLFF.

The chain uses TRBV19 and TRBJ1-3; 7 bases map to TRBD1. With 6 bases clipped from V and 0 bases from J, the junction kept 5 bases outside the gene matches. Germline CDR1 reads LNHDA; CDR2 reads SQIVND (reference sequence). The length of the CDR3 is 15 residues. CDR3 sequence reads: CASRPGQNSGNTIYF. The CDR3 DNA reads TGTGCCAGTAGGCCGGGACAGAACTCTGGAAACACCATATATTTT.

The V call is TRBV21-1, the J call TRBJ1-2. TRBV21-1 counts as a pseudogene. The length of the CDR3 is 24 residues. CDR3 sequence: CASSKKRGSLRRAPVGTTNYGYTF. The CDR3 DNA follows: TGTGCCAGCAGCAAAAAAAGGGGGTCCCTGCGAAGAGCTCCGGTCGGGACTACTAACTATGGCTACACCTTC.

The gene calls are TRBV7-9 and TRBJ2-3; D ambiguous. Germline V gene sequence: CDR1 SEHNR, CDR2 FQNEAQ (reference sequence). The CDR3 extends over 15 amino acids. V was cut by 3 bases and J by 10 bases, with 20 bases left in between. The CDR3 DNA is TGTGCCAGCAGCTTTTCGATCGCGGTTAGGCGATCGCAGTATTTT. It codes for CASSFSIAVRRSQYF. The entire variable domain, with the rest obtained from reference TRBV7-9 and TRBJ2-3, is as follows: DTGVSQNPRHKITKRGQNVTFRCDPISEHNRLYWYRQTLGQGPEFLTYFQNEAQLEKSRLLSDRFSAERPKGSFSTLEIQRTEQGDSAMYLCASSFSIAVRRSQYFGPGTRLTVL.

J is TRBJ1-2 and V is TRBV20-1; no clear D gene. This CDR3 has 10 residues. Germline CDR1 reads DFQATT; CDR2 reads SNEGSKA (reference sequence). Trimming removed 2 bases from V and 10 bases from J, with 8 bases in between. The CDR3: CSARRTDYTF. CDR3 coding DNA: TGCAGTGCTAGAAGGACCGACTACACCTTC.

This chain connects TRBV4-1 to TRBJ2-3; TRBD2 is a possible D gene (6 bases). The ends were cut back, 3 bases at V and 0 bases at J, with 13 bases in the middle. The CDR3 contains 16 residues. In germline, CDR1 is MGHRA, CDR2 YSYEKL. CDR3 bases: TGCGCCAGCAGCCAGGATACCGGGACTAGCACAGATACGCAGTATTTT. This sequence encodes CASSQDTGTSTDTQYF.

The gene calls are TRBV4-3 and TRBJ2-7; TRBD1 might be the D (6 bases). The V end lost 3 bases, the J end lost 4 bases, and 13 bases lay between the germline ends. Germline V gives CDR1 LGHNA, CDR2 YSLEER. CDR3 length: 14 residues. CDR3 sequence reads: CASSQGTGKYEQYF. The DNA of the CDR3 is TGCGCCAGCAGCCAGGGTACAGGGAAGTACGAGCAGTACTTC.

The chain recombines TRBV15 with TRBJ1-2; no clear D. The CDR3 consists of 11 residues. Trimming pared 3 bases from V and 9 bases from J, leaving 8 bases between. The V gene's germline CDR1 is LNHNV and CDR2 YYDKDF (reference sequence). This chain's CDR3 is CATSRDQSYTF. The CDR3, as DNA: TGTGCCACCAGCAGGGATCAAAGCTACACCTTC.

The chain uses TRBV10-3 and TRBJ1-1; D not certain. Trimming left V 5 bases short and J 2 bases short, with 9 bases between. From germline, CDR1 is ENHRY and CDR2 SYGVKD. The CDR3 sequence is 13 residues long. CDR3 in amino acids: CAISTTGNTEAFF. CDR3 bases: TGTGCCATCAGTACGACCGGTAACACTGAAGCTTTCTTT.

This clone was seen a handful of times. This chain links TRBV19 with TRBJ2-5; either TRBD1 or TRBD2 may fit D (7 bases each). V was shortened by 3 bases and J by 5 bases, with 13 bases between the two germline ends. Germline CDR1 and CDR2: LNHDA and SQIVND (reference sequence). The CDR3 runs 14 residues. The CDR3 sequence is CASSIQGGRETQYF. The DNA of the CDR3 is TGTGCCAGTAGTATTCAGGGGGGGCGGGAGACCCAGTACTTC.

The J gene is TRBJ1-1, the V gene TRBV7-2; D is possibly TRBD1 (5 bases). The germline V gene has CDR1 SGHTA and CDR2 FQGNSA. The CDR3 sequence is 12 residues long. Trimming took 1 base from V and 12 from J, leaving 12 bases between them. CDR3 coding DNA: TGTGCCAGCAGCTTAGTGTGGGGGTCACCTTTCTTT. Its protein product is CASSLVWGSPFF. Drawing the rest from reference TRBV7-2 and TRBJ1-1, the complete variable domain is GAGVSQSPSNKVTEKGKDVELRCDPISGHTALYWYRQSLGQGLEFLIYFQGNSAPDKSGLPSDRFSAERTGGSVSTLTIQRTQQEDSAVYLCASSLVWGSPFFGQGTRLTVV.

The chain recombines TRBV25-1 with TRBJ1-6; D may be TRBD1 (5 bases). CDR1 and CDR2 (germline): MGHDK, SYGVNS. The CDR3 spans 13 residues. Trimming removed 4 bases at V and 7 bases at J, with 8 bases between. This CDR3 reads CASSGSGNSPLHF. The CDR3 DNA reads TGTGCCAGCAGTGGATCAGGGAATTCACCCCTCCACTTT.

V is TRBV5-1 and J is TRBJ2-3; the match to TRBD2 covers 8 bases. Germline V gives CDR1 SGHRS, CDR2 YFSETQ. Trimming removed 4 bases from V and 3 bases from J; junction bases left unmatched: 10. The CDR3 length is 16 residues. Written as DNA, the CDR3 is TGCGCCAGCAGCCCGGGTAGTAGCGGGGCGACAGATACGCAGTATTTT. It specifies CASSPGSSGATDTQYF.

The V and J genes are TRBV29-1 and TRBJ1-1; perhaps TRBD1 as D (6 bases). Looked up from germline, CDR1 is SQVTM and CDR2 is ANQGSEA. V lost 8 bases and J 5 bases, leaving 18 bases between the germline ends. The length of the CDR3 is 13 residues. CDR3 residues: CSINRATRTEAFF. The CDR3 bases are TGCAGCATCAACAGGGCAACGAGGACTGAAGCTTTCTTT.

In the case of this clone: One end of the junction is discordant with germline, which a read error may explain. The CDR3 loop is CSVQDGTYGYTF. DNA for the CDR3: TGCAGCGTTCAAGACGGCACGTATGGCTACACCTTC. The V gene is TRBV29-1, the J gene TRBJ1-2; the D is unclear. The germline V gene has CDR1 SQVTM and CDR2 ANQGSEA. The CDR3 is 12 residues long.

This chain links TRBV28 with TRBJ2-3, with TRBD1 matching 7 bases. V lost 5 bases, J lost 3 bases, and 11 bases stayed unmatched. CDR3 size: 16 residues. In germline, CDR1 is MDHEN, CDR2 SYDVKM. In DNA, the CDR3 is TGTGCCAGCAGTCCCCTGGACAGGATATTAACAGATACGCAGTATTTT. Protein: CASSPLDRILTDTQYF.

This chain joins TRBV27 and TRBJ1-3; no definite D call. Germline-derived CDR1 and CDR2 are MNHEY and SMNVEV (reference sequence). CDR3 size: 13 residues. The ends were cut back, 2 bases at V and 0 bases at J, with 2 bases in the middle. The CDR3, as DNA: TGTGCCAGCAGTTTAGCCTCTGGAAACACCATATATTTT. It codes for CASSLASGNTIYF.

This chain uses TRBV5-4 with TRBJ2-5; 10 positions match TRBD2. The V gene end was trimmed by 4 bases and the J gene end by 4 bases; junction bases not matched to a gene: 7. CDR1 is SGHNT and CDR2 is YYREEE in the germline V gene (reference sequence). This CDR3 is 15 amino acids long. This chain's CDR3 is CASSPLQRGGETQYF. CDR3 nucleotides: TGTGCCAGCAGCCCACTCCAGCGGGGGGGAGAGACCCAGTACTTC.

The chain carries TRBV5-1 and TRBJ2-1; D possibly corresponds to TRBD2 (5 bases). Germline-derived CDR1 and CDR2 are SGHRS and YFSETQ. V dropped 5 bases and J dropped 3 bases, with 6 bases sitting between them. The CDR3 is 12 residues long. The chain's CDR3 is CASSRDYNEQFF. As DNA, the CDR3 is TGCGCCAGCAGTCGGGACTACAATGAGCAGTTCTTC.

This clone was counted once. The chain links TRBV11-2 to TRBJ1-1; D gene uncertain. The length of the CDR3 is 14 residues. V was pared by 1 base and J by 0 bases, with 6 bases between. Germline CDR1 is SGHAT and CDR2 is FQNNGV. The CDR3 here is CASSLVTVNTEAFF. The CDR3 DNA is TGTGCCAGCAGCTTAGTGACGGTGAACACTGAAGCTTTCTTT.

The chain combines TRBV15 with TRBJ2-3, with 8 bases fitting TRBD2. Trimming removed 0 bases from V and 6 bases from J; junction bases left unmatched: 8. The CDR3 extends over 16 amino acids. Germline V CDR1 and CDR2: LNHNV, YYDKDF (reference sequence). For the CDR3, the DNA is TGTGCCACCAGCAGAGATATAGTCGGGGGGGTGGATACGCAGTATTTT. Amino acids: CATSRDIVGGVDTQYF.

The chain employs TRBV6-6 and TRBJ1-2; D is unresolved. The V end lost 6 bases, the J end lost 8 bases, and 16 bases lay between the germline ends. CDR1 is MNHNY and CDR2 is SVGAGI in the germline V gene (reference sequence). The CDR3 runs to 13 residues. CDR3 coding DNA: TGTGCCAGCAGCAGCGGGGAGGCTGGAGGCTACACCTTC. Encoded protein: CASSSGEAGGYTF.